This T cell receptor beta chain was obtained from a study of T cells in Graves' hyperthyroidism and ophthalmopathy. Study-level points and caveats: A model of 13 V-J features distinguished ophthalmopathy from stable hyperthyroidism.

The TCR beta CDR3 regions underwent amplification using RNA transcripts as the source. With the HTBI primer set, the TCR CDR3 went through a first round of RT-PCR. TCRdb independently ran MiXCR on the multiplex PCR reads; one entry per CDR3 protein. The table includes 480,000 or so distinct CDR3 sequences, 40% to 50% detected once. This clonotype was counted a few times. Antigen specificity is unknown. The trim removed 6 bases at V and 3 bases at J, leaving 9 bases unmatched. The CDR3 has 15 amino acids. In germline, CDR1 is MDHEN, CDR2 SYDVKM. Source material: peripheral blood or thyroid tissue (not recorded which). The TCR originated in an adult woman with Graves' disease, either hyperthyroidism or ophthalmopathy (not recorded which). V gene TRBV28 combines with J gene TRBJ2-7, with 9 bases lining up with TRBD1. CDR3 in amino acids: CASSTPDRGIYEQYF. Written as DNA, the CDR3 is TGTGCCAGCAGCACACCGGACAGGGGAATCTACGAGCAGTACTTC.